The next 32 T cell receptor beta chains were all read from a single sample in a study of T cell clones after liver transplantation. The method was immunoSEQ multiplex PCR; TCRdb's version includes in-frame clones alone and lacks a portion of them. The sample carries more than 95,000 clones, 90% recorded once. The sample consisted of CD4+ T cells from blood, taken 12 months after liver transplant. Source of these receptors: a human patient who received a liver transplant. Part of the T cells may come from the graft donor.

The V call is TRBV10-3, the J call TRBJ1-5; D unclear. The CDR3 has 14 amino acids. CDR1 and CDR2 from the germline V gene are ENHRY and SYGVKD. V was trimmed by 3 bases and J by 5 bases, leaving 11 bases between them. The CDR3 region has the DNA TGTGCCATCAGTGATCCGGGAGTCGATCAGCCCCAGCATTTT. It encodes CAISDPGVDQPQHF.

V usage is TRBV27 and J usage is TRBJ1-2, with TRBD1 matching over 11 bases. After removal of 6 bases from V and 10 bases from J, the junction contained 7 bases not matched to a gene. The CDR3 covers 13 residues. The germline CDR1 and CDR2 sequences are MNHEY and SMNVEV (reference sequence). The CDR3 nucleotides are TGTGCCAGCAGACTCCGGGACAGGGGGGTCTACACCTTC. Translation gives CASRLRDRGVYTF.

This chain joins TRBV7-9 and TRBJ2-7, with 11 bases matching TRBD1. There are 14 residues in the CDR3. CDR1 and CDR2 from the germline V gene are SEHNR and FQNEAQ (reference sequence). The V and J ends lost 4 bases and 2 bases, in that order; junction bases with no gene match: 1. The CDR3 DNA reads TGTGCCAGCAGCTCGGACAGGGGGCCCTACGAGCAGTACTTC. This translates into CASSSDRGPYEQYF. Full variable domain (remainder filled in from reference TRBV7-9 and TRBJ2-7): DTGVSQNPRHKITKRGQNVTFRCDPISEHNRLYWYRQTLGQGPEFLTYFQNEAQLEKSRLLSDRFSAERPKGSFSTLEIQRTEQGDSAMYLCASSSDRGPYEQYFGPGTRLTVT.

This clone appeared once. The CDR3 DNA reads TGTGCCAGCACTTCTCGACAGGCTGCTGACATTCAGTACTTC. It is translated as CASTSRQAADIQYF. The rearrangement uses TRBV7-2 and TRBJ2-4, with D possibly being TRBD1 (6 bases). Germline assignment: CDR1 SGHTA and CDR2 FQGNSA. V was clipped by 7 bases and J by 8 bases, with 18 bases between them. The CDR3 sequence is 14 residues long.

The V gene is TRBV11-2, the J gene TRBJ2-5; a possible D gene is TRBD1 (5 bases). The CDR3 is made up of 15 amino acids. Germline-derived CDR1 and CDR2 are SGHAT and FQNNGV. Deletions cut 1 base from V and 4 bases from J, with 13 bases between. Here the CDR3 reads CASSLGTGQSETQYF. The CDR3 DNA follows: TGTGCCAGCAGCTTAGGCACAGGACAATCAGAGACCCAGTACTTC.

The V and J genes are TRBV18 and TRBJ2-2; D remains ambiguous. The ends were cut back, 3 bases at V and 3 bases at J, with 8 bases in the middle. The CDR3 runs to 14 residues. Germline-derived CDR1 and CDR2 are KGHSH and LQKENI. This CDR3 reads CASSPSRDTGELFF. CDR3 in DNA: TGTGCCAGCTCACCTTCAAGGGACACCGGGGAGCTGTTTTTT.

The chain carries TRBV5-1 and TRBJ2-5; D possibly corresponds to TRBD2 (6 bases). The CDR3 is 14 amino acids. Trimming left V 4 bases short and J 5 bases short, with 15 bases between. Germline V lookup: CDR1 SGHRS, CDR2 YFSETQ. This CDR3 reads CASSQVPGSETQYF. The DNA of the CDR3 is TGCGCCAGCAGCCAGGTTCCCGGGAGTGAGACCCAGTACTTC.

J is TRBJ1-4 and V is TRBV2, with D possibly being TRBD1 (5 bases). Germline V gene lookup returns CDR1 SNHLY and CDR2 FYNNEI. Trimming pared 6 bases from V and 6 bases from J, leaving 14 bases between. This CDR3 comprises 14 residues. In nucleotides, the CDR3 is TGTGCCAGCAGCACCGGGACGGTTTATGAAAAACTGTTTTTT. Translation: CASSTGTVYEKLFF.

The chain couples TRBV5-1 to TRBJ1-1, with D unresolved. V lost 4 bases, J lost 2 bases, and 21 bases lay in between. This CDR3 contains 17 residues. Germline CDR1 SGHRS, CDR2 YFSETQ. As DNA, the CDR3 is TGCGCCAGCAGCCTAGACCCGTCCCGCTTAAGAAACACTGAAGCTTTCTTT. Amino acid sequence: CASSLDPSRLRNTEAFF.

This chain joins TRBV12-5 and TRBJ2-5; D is perhaps TRBD2 (5 bases). Germline assignment: CDR1 LGHNT and CDR2 FRNRAP. The CDR3 has 15 amino acids. V shed 2 bases and J shed 5 bases, with 15 bases lying between them. The CDR3 reads CASGLRALAGETQYF. The CDR3 DNA reads TGTGCTAGTGGTTTGAGGGCTCTAGCTGGCGAGACCCAGTACTTC.

The chain recombines TRBV6-6 with TRBJ2-7; D may be TRBD1 (6 bases). This CDR3 contains 16 residues. Trimming stripped 1 base from V and 0 bases from J, with 13 bases between. Germline lookup yields CDR1 MNHNY and CDR2 SVGAGI (reference sequence). CDR3 sequence reads: CASSYFGRGDSYEQYF. The DNA of the CDR3 is TGTGCCAGCAGTTACTTCGGCAGGGGAGACTCCTACGAGCAGTACTTC.

This chain uses TRBV5-4 with TRBJ2-5, with D perhaps matching TRBD2 (6 bases). Trimming removed 4 bases from V and 3 bases from J, with 19 bases in between. The CDR3 is 16 amino acids. CDR1 and CDR2 from the germline V gene are SGHNT and YYREEE (reference sequence). CDR3 loop: CASSASPGVAEETQYF. As DNA, the CDR3 is TGTGCCAGCAGCGCCTCCCCTGGGGTAGCGGAAGAGACCCAGTACTTC.

The rearrangement links TRBV5-4 to TRBJ2-7, with 8 bases identical to TRBD1. The CDR3 covers 14 residues. CDR1 SGHNT and CDR2 YYREEE come from the germline V gene (reference sequence). Trimming at V came to 5 bases and at J to 1 base, leaving 5 bases not matched to a gene. CDR3: CASSDRGSSYEQYF. The CDR3 DNA sequence: TGTGCCAGCAGTGACAGGGGATCATCCTACGAGCAGTACTTC.

In regard to this clone: At one end the junction does not follow the germline gene, possibly because of a read error. The chain links TRBV18 to TRBJ2-7, with 8 bases that match TRBD1. Germline V gives CDR1 KGHSH, CDR2 LQKENI. The CDR3 consists of 15 residues. The CDR3 is CASSSPGQDSYEQYF. CDR3 sequence (DNA): TGTGCCAGCTCATCACCGGGACAGGATTCCTACGAGCAGTACTTC.

The chain uses TRBV2 and TRBJ1-5, with 11 nucleotides matching TRBD1. With V trimmed by 4 bases and J by 4 bases, 3 bases remained unmatched. Germline loops: CDR1 SNHLY, CDR2 FYNNEI. CDR3 length equals 15 residues. The DNA for the CDR3 is TGTGCCAGCAGTGGGACAGGGGGCCCTAATCAGCCCCAGCATTTT. Translated: CASSGTGGPNQPQHF.

This chain joins TRBV5-1 and TRBJ2-7; either TRBD1 or TRBD2 may fit D (5 bases each). The CDR3 totals 14 residues. V was shortened by 6 bases and J by 1 base, with 14 bases between the two germline ends. The germline CDR1 and CDR2 sequences are SGHRS and YFSETQ. The CDR3 DNA reads as TGCGCCAGCAAACGGGACCCCGGGTCCTACGAGCAGTACTTC. Its translation: CASKRDPGSYEQYF.

The table lists this clone with a count of one. The CDR3 nucleotides are TGTGCCTGGAGTCTCGGGACAGTGAACACTGAAGCTTTCTTT. Its protein product is CAWSLGTVNTEAFF. The chain carries TRBV30 and TRBJ1-1; 7 bases agree with TRBD1. CDR1 and CDR2 from the germline V gene are GTSNPN and SVGIG (reference sequence). V lost 2 bases, J lost 0 bases, and 3 bases stayed unmatched. The CDR3 has 14 residues.

The chain carries TRBV27 and TRBJ2-3; D is unresolved. Per the germline V gene, CDR1 is MNHEY and CDR2 is SMNVEV (reference sequence). The CDR3 sequence is 16 residues long. Trimming pared 4 bases from V and 1 base from J, leaving 15 bases between. The CDR3 sequence: CASSSRSGSRTDTQYF. CDR3 in DNA: TGTGCCAGCAGTTCCCGCTCTGGGTCCCGCACAGATACGCAGTATTTT.

The rearrangement joins TRBV11-2 to TRBJ2-7; TRBD1 is a possible D gene (6 bases). CDR3 length: 13 residues. Germline assignment: CDR1 SGHAT and CDR2 FQNNGV. Trimming took 8 bases from V and 2 from J, leaving 13 bases between them. The CDR3 here is CASEGQGTYEQYF. The CDR3 coding sequence is TGTGCCAGCGAGGGCCAGGGGACCTACGAGCAGTACTTC.

The rearrangement joins TRBV7-7 to TRBJ2-7, with D possibly TRBD1 on 6 matching bases. This CDR3 comprises 13 residues. Germline V lookup: CDR1 SSHAT, CDR2 FNYEAQ (reference sequence). V was pared by 5 bases and J by 4 bases, with 12 bases between. The CDR3 sequence is CASSRDQGYEQYF. The CDR3 nucleotides are TGTGCCAGCAGCCGGGACCAGGGGTACGAGCAGTACTTC.

V and J are TRBV5-4 and TRBJ1-1, with D perhaps matching TRBD1 (5 bases). Trimming removed 4 bases from V and 0 bases from J, with 13 bases in between. The CDR3 covers 15 residues. The germline gives CDR1 SGHNT, CDR2 YYREEE (reference sequence). This CDR3 is CASSEPGTMNTEAFF. In DNA form, the CDR3 reads TGTGCCAGCAGCGAACCGGGGACGATGAACACTGAAGCTTTCTTT.

This chain uses TRBV5-1 with TRBJ2-6; D remains ambiguous. Germline V gives CDR1 SGHRS, CDR2 YFSETQ. The V and J ends lost 5 bases and 0 bases respectively, with 3 bases between them. CDR3 length equals 13 residues. This chain's CDR3 is CASRTSGANVLTF. The CDR3 coding sequence is TGCGCCAGCAGGACCTCTGGGGCCAACGTCCTGACTTTC.

V gene TRBV16 combines with J gene TRBJ2-7, with 10 bases fitting TRBD2. Germline V gene lookup returns CDR1 KGHSY and CDR2 FQNENV. The CDR3 totals 17 residues. Trimming removed 1 base from V and 6 bases from J; junction bases left unmatched: 12. The chain's CDR3 is CASSQLGTSALGGEQYF. The CDR3 nucleotides read TGTGCCAGCAGCCAATTGGGGACTAGCGCCCTTGGGGGCGAGCAGTACTTC.

The chain uses TRBV5-1 and TRBJ2-5; 10 positions agree with TRBD1. The CDR3 covers 15 residues. The germline CDR1 and CDR2 sequences are SGHRS and YFSETQ. The ends lost 4 bases at V and 5 bases at J; junction bases unmatched: 8. Here the CDR3 reads CASSSTGTGEETQYF. CDR3 nucleotide sequence: TGCGCCAGCAGCAGCACCGGGACAGGGGAGGAGACCCAGTACTTC. Variable domain in full (rest from reference TRBV5-1 and TRBJ2-5): KAGVTQTPRYLIKTRGQQVTLSCSPISGHRSVSWYQQTPGQGLQFLFEYFSETQRNKGNFPGRFSGRQFSNSRSEMNVSTLELGDSALYLCASSSTGTGEETQYFGPGTRLLVL.

The chain recombines TRBV19 with TRBJ1-5; D uncertain. Trimming removed 3 bases from V and 6 bases from J, with 12 bases in between. Per the germline V gene, CDR1 is LNHDA and CDR2 is SQIVND (reference sequence). CDR3 length equals 14 residues. The chain's CDR3 is CASSIARSAQPQHF. The CDR3 nucleotides are TGTGCCAGTAGTATTGCCAGGTCGGCTCAGCCCCAGCATTTT.

The table lists this clone with a few counts. Other DNA sequences in this sample translate to the same CDR3. The rearrangement uses TRBV7-3 and TRBJ2-5; D is unclear. CDR3 size: 13 residues. The germline V gene encodes CDR1 SGHTA and CDR2 FQGTGA. V lost 2 bases, J lost 4 bases, and 8 bases lay in between. As DNA, the CDR3 is TGTGCCAGCAGCTTAGGTGTAGGAGAGACCCAGTACTTC. It specifies CASSLGVGETQYF.

The gene calls are TRBV6-5 and TRBJ2-1, with TRBD2 matching over 8 bases. The germline gives CDR1 MNHEY, CDR2 SVGAGI. The CDR3 is 13 amino acids. J was trimmed by 4 bases and V by 8 bases; bases with no gene match: 4. The DNA of the CDR3 is TGTGCCAGCGGAGCGGGAGCTTACAATGAGCAGTTCTTC. Residues: CASGAGAYNEQFF.

The chain recombines TRBV7-2 with TRBJ2-7, with TRBD2 identical over 7 bases. Losses at the gene ends were 10 bases for V and 5 bases for J; bases not matched to a gene: 11. The CDR3 length is 13 residues. CDR1 and CDR2 from the germline V gene are SGHTA and FQGNSA. CDR3 sequence reads: CATGSGIFNEQYF. CDR3 DNA: TGTGCCACAGGGAGCGGGATATTTAACGAGCAGTACTTC.

J is TRBJ2-7 and V is TRBV7-9; D gene uncertain. Germline CDR1 is SEHNR and CDR2 is FQNEAQ (reference sequence). With 5 bases removed from V and 2 bases from J, the gap between germline ends came to 13 bases. The CDR3 loop spans 14 amino acids. CDR3 residues: CASSPRLTPYEQYF. The CDR3 DNA follows: TGTGCCAGCAGCCCGCGGCTAACCCCCTACGAGCAGTACTTC.

This rearrangement joins TRBV5-1 to TRBJ2-1, with 9 bases aligning to TRBD2. V lost 2 bases and J lost 12; bases outside the gene matches: 21. This CDR3 is built from 18 residues. From germline, CDR1 is SGHRS and CDR2 YFSETQ. DNA for the CDR3: TGCGCCAGCAGCTTTCGATTTACTAGCGGGTCAGAGGGACGGGGGCAGTTCTTC. It codes for CASSFRFTSGSEGRGQFF. The variable domain in full, completed from reference TRBV5-1 and TRBJ2-1, reads KAGVTQTPRYLIKTRGQQVTLSCSPISGHRSVSWYQQTPGQGLQFLFEYFSETQRNKGNFPGRFSGRQFSNSRSEMNVSTLELGDSALYLCASSFRFTSGSEGRGQFFGPGTRLTVL.

The chain links TRBV28 to TRBJ2-7, with D perhaps being TRBD1 or TRBD2 (6 bases each). The CDR3 is 12 amino acids. V lost 5 bases to trimming and J lost 7 bases, with 12 bases between them. Germline values: CDR1 MDHEN, CDR2 SYDVKM. CDR3 coding DNA: TGTGCCAGCAGTAGGGGGGTGGGTGAGCAGTACTTC. Translated: CASSRGVGEQYF.

This clone was counted a single time. V gene TRBV7-6 combines with J gene TRBJ2-5; TRBD1 aligns across 9 bases. Trimming cost V 10 bases and J 2 bases; bases outside gene matches: 5. Germline V gives CDR1 SGHVS, CDR2 FNYEAQ. There are 13 residues in the CDR3. For the CDR3, the DNA is TGTGCCATCCCGGGACAGGGACAAGAGACCCAGTACTTC. Amino acids: CAIPGQGQETQYF.